The clone carrying this T cell receptor (beta chain) was counted only a few times. What it recognizes is unknown. The entry originates in a study of CD8+ T cells in alopecia areata. Overall study findings and caveats: Numerous expanded lesional clones remained in scalp and blood during tofacitinib.

The CDR3 is 14 residues long. Trimming cost V 6 bases and J 1 base, with 15 bases left between them. From germline, CDR1 is SQVTM and CDR2 ANQGSEA. Isolated RNA was reverse transcribed into cDNA used as the sequencing template. Clones were sequenced by immunoSEQ multiplex PCR, and TCRdb holds only the in-frame ones, with some missing. The sample includes approximately 42,000 clones, about 71% seen only once; the top ten take 20% to 25%. Treatment noted: oral pan-JAK inhibitor, 5-10 mg twice daily. The source material was CD8+ T cells sorted from blood, sampled at week 4, from a patient treated with tofacitinib. The V and J genes are TRBV29-1 and TRBJ1-1; D ambiguous. The TCR sequence derives from a human donor with alopecia areata. DNA for the CDR3: TGCAGCGTGAAGGGAGGAGGTCCGAACACTGAAGCTTTCTTT. Its protein product is CSVKGGGPNTEAFF.